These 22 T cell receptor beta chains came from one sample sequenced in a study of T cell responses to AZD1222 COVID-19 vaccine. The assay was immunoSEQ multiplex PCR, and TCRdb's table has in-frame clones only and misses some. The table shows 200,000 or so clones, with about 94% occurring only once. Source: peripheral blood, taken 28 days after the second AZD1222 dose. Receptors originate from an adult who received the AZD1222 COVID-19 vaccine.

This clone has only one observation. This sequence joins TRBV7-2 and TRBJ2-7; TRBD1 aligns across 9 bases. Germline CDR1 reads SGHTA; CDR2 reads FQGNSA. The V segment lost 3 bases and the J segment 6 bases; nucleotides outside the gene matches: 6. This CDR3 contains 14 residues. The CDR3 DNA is TGTGCCAGCAGCTTGGGACAGGGTATGGGCGAGCAGTACTTC. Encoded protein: CASSLGQGMGEQYF.

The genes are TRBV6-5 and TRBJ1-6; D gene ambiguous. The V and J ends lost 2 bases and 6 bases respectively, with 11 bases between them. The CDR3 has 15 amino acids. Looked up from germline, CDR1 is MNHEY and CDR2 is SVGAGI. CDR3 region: CASSYGLQINSPLHF. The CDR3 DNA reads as TGTGCCAGCAGTTACGGACTGCAGATTAATTCACCCCTCCACTTT.

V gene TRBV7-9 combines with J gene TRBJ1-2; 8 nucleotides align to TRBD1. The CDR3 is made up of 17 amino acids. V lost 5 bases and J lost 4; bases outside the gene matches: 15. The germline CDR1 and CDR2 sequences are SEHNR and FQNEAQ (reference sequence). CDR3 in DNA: TGTGCCAGCAGCCCCCCTCTGGGGACAGGCAAATTCTATGGCTACACCTTC. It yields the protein CASSPPLGTGKFYGYTF.

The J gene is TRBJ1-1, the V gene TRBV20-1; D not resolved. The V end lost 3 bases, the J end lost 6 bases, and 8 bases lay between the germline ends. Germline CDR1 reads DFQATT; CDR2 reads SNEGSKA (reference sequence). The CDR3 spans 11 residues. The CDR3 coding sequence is TGCAGTGCTAGTTTGGGTGCTGAAGCTTTCTTT. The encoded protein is CSASLGAEAFF.

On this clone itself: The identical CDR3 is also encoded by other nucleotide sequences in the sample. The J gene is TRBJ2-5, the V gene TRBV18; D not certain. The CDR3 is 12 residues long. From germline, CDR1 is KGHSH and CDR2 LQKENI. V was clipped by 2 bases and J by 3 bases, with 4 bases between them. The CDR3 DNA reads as TGTGCCAGCTCACCAAGGGAAGAGACCCAGTACTTC. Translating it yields CASSPREETQYF. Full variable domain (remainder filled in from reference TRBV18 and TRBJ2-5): NAGVMQNPRHLVRRRGQEARLRCSPMKGHSHVYWYRQLPEEGLKFMVYLQKENIIDESGMPKERFSAEFPKEGPSILRIQQVVRGDSAAYFCASSPREETQYFGPGTRLLVL.

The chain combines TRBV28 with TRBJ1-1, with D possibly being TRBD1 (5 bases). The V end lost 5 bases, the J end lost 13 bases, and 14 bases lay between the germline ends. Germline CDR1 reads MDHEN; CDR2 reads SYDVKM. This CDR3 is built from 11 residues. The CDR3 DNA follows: TGTGCCAGCAGTCCCGGGACGGTCGGTTTCTTT. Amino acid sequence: CASSPGTVGFF.

CDR3: CASSQEYGLAGGKNEQFF. CDR3 nucleotide sequence: TGCGCCAGCAGCCAAGAATATGGACTGGCGGGGGGAAAAAATGAGCAGTTCTTC. The chain combines TRBV4-3 with TRBJ2-1; 8 nucleotides agree with TRBD2. V lost 0 bases and J lost 7; bases outside the gene matches: 14. The CDR3 extends over 18 amino acids. CDR1 and CDR2 (germline): LGHNA, YSLEER.

CDR3 amino acids: CSASPGQGRVTQYF. The CDR3 DNA reads as TGCAGTGCTAGTCCTGGGCAGGGACGGGTGACCCAGTACTTC. This chain joins TRBV20-1 and TRBJ2-5, with D tentatively TRBD1 or TRBD2 (5 bases each). Trimming took 3 bases from V and 7 from J, leaving 18 bases between them. The CDR3 is 14 residues long. The germline V gene encodes CDR1 DFQATT and CDR2 SNEGSKA (reference sequence).

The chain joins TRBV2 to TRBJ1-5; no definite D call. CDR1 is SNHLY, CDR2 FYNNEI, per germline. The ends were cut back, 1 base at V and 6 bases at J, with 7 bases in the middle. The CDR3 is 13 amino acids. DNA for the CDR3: TGTGCCAGCAGTGAAGGGGTGCGTCAGCCCCAGCATTTT. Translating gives CASSEGVRQPQHF.

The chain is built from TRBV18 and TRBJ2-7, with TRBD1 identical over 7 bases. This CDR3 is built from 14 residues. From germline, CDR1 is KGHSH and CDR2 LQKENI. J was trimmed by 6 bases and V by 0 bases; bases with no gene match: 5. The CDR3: CASSPPGGQGEQYF. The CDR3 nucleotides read TGTGCCAGCTCACCACCAGGGGGCCAGGGCGAGCAGTACTTC.

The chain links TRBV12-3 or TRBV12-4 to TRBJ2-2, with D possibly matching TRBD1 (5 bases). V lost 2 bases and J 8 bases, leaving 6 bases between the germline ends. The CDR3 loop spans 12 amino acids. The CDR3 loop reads CASSLRQGELFF. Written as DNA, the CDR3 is TGTGCCAGCAGTTTAAGACAGGGGGAGCTGTTTTTT.

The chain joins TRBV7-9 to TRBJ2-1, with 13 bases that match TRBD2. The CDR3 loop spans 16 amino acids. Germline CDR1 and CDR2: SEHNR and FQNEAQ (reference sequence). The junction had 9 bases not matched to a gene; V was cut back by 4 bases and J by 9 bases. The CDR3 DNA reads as TGTGCCAGCAGCTACTACGGACTAGCGGGGGCAGTTGAGCAGTTCTTC. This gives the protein CASSYYGLAGAVEQFF.

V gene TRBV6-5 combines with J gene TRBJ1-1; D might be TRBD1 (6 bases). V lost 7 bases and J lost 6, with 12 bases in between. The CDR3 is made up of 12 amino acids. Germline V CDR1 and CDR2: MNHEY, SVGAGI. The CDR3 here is CASNYRDAEAFF. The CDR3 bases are TGTGCCAGCAACTACAGGGATGCTGAAGCTTTCTTT.

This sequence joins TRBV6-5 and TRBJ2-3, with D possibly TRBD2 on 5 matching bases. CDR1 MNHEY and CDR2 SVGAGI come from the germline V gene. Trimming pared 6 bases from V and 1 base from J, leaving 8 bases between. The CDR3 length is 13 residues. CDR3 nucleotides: TGTGCCAGCAGGGACGGGGGCACAGATACGCAGTATTTT. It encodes CASRDGGTDTQYF.

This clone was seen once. The CDR3 sequence: CASKTGTGTYGYTF. CDR3 bases: TGTGCCAGCAAGACCGGGACAGGAACCTATGGCTACACCTTC. The chain joins TRBV3-1 (or the pseudogene TRBV3-2) to TRBJ1-2, with 8 bases aligning to TRBD1. V was clipped by 7 bases and J by 4 bases; unmatched bases: 8. Germline-derived CDR1 and CDR2 are LGHDT and YNNKEL (reference sequence). The CDR3 length is 14 residues.

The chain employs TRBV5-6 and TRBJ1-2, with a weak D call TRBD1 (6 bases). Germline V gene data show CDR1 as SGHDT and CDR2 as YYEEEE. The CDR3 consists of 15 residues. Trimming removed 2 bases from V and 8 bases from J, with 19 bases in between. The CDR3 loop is CASSLRQAVIGGYTF. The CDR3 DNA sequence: TGTGCCAGCAGCTTAAGACAGGCAGTTATAGGGGGCTACACCTTC.

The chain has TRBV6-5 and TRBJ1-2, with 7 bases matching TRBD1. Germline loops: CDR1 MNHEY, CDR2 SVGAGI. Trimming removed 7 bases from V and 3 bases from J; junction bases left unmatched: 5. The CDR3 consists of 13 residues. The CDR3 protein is CASKNTGDYGYTF. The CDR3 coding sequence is TGTGCCAGCAAAAACACAGGGGACTATGGCTACACCTTC.

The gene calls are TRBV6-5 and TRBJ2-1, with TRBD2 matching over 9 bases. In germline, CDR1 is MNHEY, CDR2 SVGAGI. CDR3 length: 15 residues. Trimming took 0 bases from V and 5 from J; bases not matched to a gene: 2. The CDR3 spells CASSYSSGGDNEQFF. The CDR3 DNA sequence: TGTGCCAGCAGTTACTCTAGCGGGGGAGACAATGAGCAGTTCTTC.

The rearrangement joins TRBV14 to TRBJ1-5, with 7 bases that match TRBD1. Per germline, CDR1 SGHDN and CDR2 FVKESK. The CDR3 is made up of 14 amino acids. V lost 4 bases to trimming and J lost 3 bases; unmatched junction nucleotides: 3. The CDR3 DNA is TGTGCCAGCAGCCCGGGACAGTTCAATCAGCCCCAGCATTTT. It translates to CASSPGQFNQPQHF.

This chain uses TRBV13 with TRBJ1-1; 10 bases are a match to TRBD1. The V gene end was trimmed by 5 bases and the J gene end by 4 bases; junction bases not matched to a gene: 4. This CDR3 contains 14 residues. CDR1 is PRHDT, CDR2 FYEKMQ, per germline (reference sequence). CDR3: CASSGGQGFTEAFF. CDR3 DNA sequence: TGTGCCAGCAGCGGGGGACAGGGGTTCACTGAAGCTTTCTTT.

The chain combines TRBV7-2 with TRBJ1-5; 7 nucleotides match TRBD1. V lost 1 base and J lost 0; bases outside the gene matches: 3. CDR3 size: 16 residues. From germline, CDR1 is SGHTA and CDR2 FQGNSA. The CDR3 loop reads CASSLVGQNSNQPQHF. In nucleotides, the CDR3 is TGTGCCAGCAGCTTAGTGGGACAGAATAGCAATCAGCCCCAGCATTTT.

The CDR3 sequence: CASSDSDSNQPQHF. For the CDR3, the DNA is TGTGCCAGCAGTGATTCGGACAGTAATCAGCCCCAGCATTTT. The genes are TRBV2 and TRBJ1-5; a weak D match, TRBD1 (6 bases). This CDR3 has 14 residues. Trimming stripped 3 bases from V and 4 bases from J, with 10 bases between. Germline lookup yields CDR1 SNHLY and CDR2 FYNNEI.